The 17 T cell receptor beta chains below were found in one sample sequenced in a study of regulatory T cells in long-lasting Graves disease (dated by TCRdb to the early 2020s). Libraries were made using multiplex PCR. The listed sequencing device is Illumina HiSeq 4000. To build TCR beta libraries, CDR3 regions were amplified by Arm-PCR using iRepertoire HTBI primers. TCRdb trimmed the raw reads at Q25, called clones with MiXCR and kept productive beta chains. Identical CDR3 protein sequences are pooled into one entry, listed with their most common genes and DNA. The sample contains about 430,000 distinct CDR3 sequences, roughly a fifth of them found a single time. The ten largest clones take up approximately 15% of the sample. What the time point label conveys for this sample: persistent/refractory GD, antithyroid drugs over 5 years with positive TRAb. For both TCR sequencing and RNA sequencing, RNA was extracted from PBMCs in TRIzol.

This sample comprised peripheral blood mononuclear cells (PBMCs), obtained when the disease was refractory, from a patient treated with antithyroid drugs. Receptors originate from a female donor with Graves disease.

This clonotype was recorded many times. At one end the junction does not follow the germline gene, possibly because of a read error. The chain joins TRBV27 to TRBJ2-5; D tentatively fits TRBD1 or TRBD2 (5 bases each). This CDR3 has 17 residues. Germline assignment: CDR1 MNHEY and CDR2 SMNVEV (reference sequence). CDR3 nucleotide sequence: TGTGCCAGCAGCTTATCCCCCCCAGGGCTGTGGGGAGACCCTCAGTACTTC. Its translation is CASSLSPPGLWGDPQYF.

Many counts were recorded for this clonotype. The V call is TRBV2, the J call TRBJ2-7; no definite D call. This CDR3 has 15 residues. Germline V lookup: CDR1 SNHLY, CDR2 FYNNEI. V was clipped by 2 bases and J by 1 base, with 12 bases between them. The CDR3, as DNA: TGTGCCAGCAGTGAAAGGCGGACGATGTCCTACGAGCAGTACTTC. Translation: CASSERRTMSYEQYF.

Remarks on this clonotype: A much larger clonotype is one base distant, so this may be a read error. The V call is TRBV28, the J call TRBJ2-2, with 11 nucleotides matching TRBD2. CDR3 length equals 18 residues. CDR1 is MDHEN and CDR2 is SYDVKM in the germline V gene. J lost 2 bases, V lost 5 bases, and 10 bases had no gene match. This CDR3 reads CASSDPRGTSGNTGELFF. The CDR3 DNA sequence: TGTGCCAGCAGTGACCCGAGGGGGACTAGCGGAAACACCGGGGAGCTGTTTTTT.

Concerning this clonotype: It may be a read error: a sequence one base away is much more abundant. The chain uses TRBV28 and TRBJ1-4, with D possibly matching TRBD1 (6 bases). This CDR3 region has 15 residues. Germline loops: CDR1 MDHEN, CDR2 SYDVKM. CDR3 residues: CASGLNRAGVEKLFF. CDR3 in DNA: TGTGCCAGCGGTTTAAATCGGGCAGGGGTTGAAAAACTGTTTTTT.

This clonotype was seen many times. The DNA of the CDR3 is TGCAGCGTGAACAACGGGGACAGCTACGAGCAGTACTTC. Translating gives CSVNNGDSYEQYF. The chain couples TRBV29-1 to TRBJ2-7; 7 bases agree with TRBD1. The V and J ends lost 6 bases and 3 bases, in that order; junction bases with no gene match: 8. The CDR3 is 13 amino acids. CDR1 and CDR2 (germline): SQVTM, ANQGSEA.

This clonotype was observed many times. This chain links TRBV7-2 with TRBJ2-7, with D possibly matching TRBD2 (5 bases). V lost 5 bases, J lost 2 bases, and 16 bases lay in between. CDR1 and CDR2 (germline): SGHTA, FQGNSA. This CDR3 is built from 15 residues. CDR3 residues: CASSLEGWGAYEQYF. CDR3 nucleotides: TGTGCCAGCAGCCTCGAGGGTTGGGGTGCCTACGAGCAGTACTTC.

This clonotype was observed at least ten times. The chain joins TRBV6-1 to TRBJ2-5, with a tentative D call TRBD1 (6 bases). Germline CDR1 is MNHNS and CDR2 is SASEGT. The CDR3 covers 18 residues. V was clipped by 1 base and J by 5 bases, with 23 bases between them. The CDR3 sequence is CASSEDHPPGGRRETQYF. CDR3 in DNA: TGTGCCAGCAGTGAAGACCATCCCCCTGGGGGCAGGAGGGAGACCCAGTACTTC.

The chain combines TRBV7-3 with TRBJ2-1; D gene ambiguous. The CDR3 loop spans 15 amino acids. The germline V and J ends were trimmed by 2 bases and 0 bases, with 8 bases remaining between them. Germline-derived CDR1 and CDR2 are SGHTA and FQGTGA. The CDR3 loop is CASSLEDRSYNEQFF. Written as DNA, the CDR3 is TGTGCCAGCAGCTTAGAGGACCGCTCCTACAATGAGCAGTTCTTC.

Comment on this clonotype: A much more abundant neighbour one base away suggests this may be a read error. The chain carries TRBV7-2 and TRBJ2-7; unclear D gene. The CDR3 loop spans 13 amino acids. Germline assignment: CDR1 SGHTA and CDR2 FQGNSA. In DNA form, the CDR3 reads TGTGCCAGCAGCTCAGACGGGTACTACGAGCGGTACTTC. Translating gives CASSSDGYYERYF.

This clonotype appeared a few times. A read error may be the cause here, since a much bigger clone is one base away. The CDR3 DNA is TGTGTCAGCAGAGGGAGGTACACTGAAGCTTTCTTT. This translates into CVSRGRYTEAFF. The chain combines TRBV28 with TRBJ1-1; D ambiguous. The CDR3 is made up of 12 amino acids. CDR1 is MDHEN and CDR2 is SYDVKM in the germline V gene.

This CDR3 reads CSAGPGTGGYEQYF. Written as DNA, the CDR3 is TGCAGTGCTGGACCCGGGACAGGGGGCTACGAGCAGTACTTC. The chain is built from TRBV20-1 and TRBJ2-7; 11 nucleotides align to TRBD1. The trim removed 5 bases at V and 3 bases at J, leaving 6 bases unmatched. This CDR3 comprises 14 residues. Germline CDR1 DFQATT, CDR2 SNEGSKA (reference sequence).

This clonotype appeared many times. The chain couples TRBV28 to TRBJ2-4, with a weak D call TRBD2 (6 bases). Trimming took 6 bases from V and 0 from J, leaving 9 bases between them. In germline, CDR1 is MDHEN, CDR2 SYDVKM. This CDR3 region has 14 residues. This chain's CDR3 is CASSPAGAKNIQYF. The CDR3 region has the DNA TGTGCCAGCAGCCCAGCGGGAGCCAAAAACATTCAGTACTTC. Filled out from reference TRBV28 and TRBJ2-4, the complete variable domain reads DVKVTQSSRYLVKRTGEKVFLECVQDMDHENMFWYRQDPGLGLRLIYFSYDVKMKEKGDIPEGYSVSREKKERFSLILESASTNQTSMYLCASSPAGAKNIQYFGAGTRLSVL.

This clonotype was detected ten times or more. The chain couples TRBV28 to TRBJ2-7; TRBD1 matches 10 bases. Germline V CDR1 and CDR2: MDHEN, SYDVKM. This CDR3 contains 17 residues. Losses at the gene ends were 5 bases for V and 5 bases for J; bases not matched to a gene: 15. CDR3 bases: TGTGCCAGCAGTCCCCCTGTCGGGACAGGGGTGCTGGACGAGCAGTACTTC. Its translation is CASSPPVGTGVLDEQYF.

The chain joins TRBV28 to TRBJ2-1; D tentatively fits TRBD1 or TRBD2 (5 bases each). Trimming stripped 5 bases from V and 5 bases from J, with 13 bases between. The CDR3 is made up of 14 amino acids. Germline-derived CDR1 and CDR2 are MDHEN and SYDVKM. CDR3 DNA: TGTGCCAGCAGTGAGACCGGGACGAACAATGAGCAGTTCTTC. Protein sequence: CASSETGTNNEQFF.

This clonotype was seen at least ten times. V is TRBV6-7 and J is TRBJ1-1; D is perhaps TRBD1 (5 bases). TRBV6-7 is noted as an ORF with a role that remains uncertain. Trimming left V 4 bases short and J 7 bases short, with 7 bases between. This CDR3 spans 11 amino acids. The CDR3 reads CASSWGVEAFF. The CDR3 coding sequence is TGTGCCAGCAGTTGGGGGGTTGAAGCTTTCTTT.

This clonotype appeared many times. The chain combines TRBV5-6 with TRBJ2-7; D might be TRBD1 (5 bases). CDR3 length: 15 amino acids. CDR1 is SGHDT, CDR2 YYEEEE, per germline. V was pared by 6 bases and J by 3 bases, with 19 bases between. The CDR3 loop reads CASILLGLGDYEQYF. CDR3 nucleotide sequence: TGTGCCAGCATTCTCCTGGGGCTAGGAGACTACGAGCAGTACTTC.

This clonotype occurred a few times. The rearrangement uses TRBV28 and TRBJ2-5; D might be TRBD1 or TRBD2, each matching 6 bases. This CDR3 has 14 amino acids. V was trimmed by 8 bases and J by 4 bases, leaving 17 bases between them. CDR1 and CDR2 from the germline V gene are MDHEN and SYDVKM. CDR3 region: CASFSRGRGETQYF. CDR3 DNA sequence: TGTGCCAGCTTCTCCCGGGGGCGCGGAGAGACCCAGTACTTC.